These T cell receptor beta chains were read from a single sample in a study of OX40 agonist ivuxolimab in advanced cancers. This table comes from immunoSEQ multiplex PCR, and its TCRdb copy is limited to in-frame clones, with some not included. The sample lists around 68,000 clones, 86% seen once, with 2% to 2.5% in the top ten. This material consisted of CD4+ or CD8+ T cells sorted from blood, taken in a trial of the OX40 agonist ivuxolimab. These receptors all stem from an adult with an advanced solid tumor such as melanoma, head and neck, liver or kidney cancer. CDR3s include the opening cysteine and the closing phenylalanine or tryptophan. The D gene is left open where the match is weak. Size is omitted from some rows. Given values are once, few, many or a class for expanded clones.

j_call clone_size v_call d_call cdr3_aa cdr3_nt
TRBJ1-2 NA TRBV18 NA CASSPRDTSYGYTF TGTGCCAGCTCACCTCGGGACACCTCGTATGGCTACACCTTC
TRBJ1-1 NA TRBV10-3 NA CAISTGSNTEAFF TGTGCCATCAGTACAGGGTCGAACACTGAAGCTTTCTTT
TRBJ2-3 NA TRBV7-9 NA CASSLVPGDTQYF TGTGCCAGCAGCTTAGTCCCAGGGGACACGCAGTATTTT
TRBJ2-1 NA TRBV15 NA CATSSQGAGDNEQFF TGTGCCACCAGCTCCCAGGGAGCAGGGGACAATGAGCAGTTCTTC
TRBJ1-2 NA TRBV11-2 NA CASSLGRADYGYTF TGTGCCAGCAGCTTAGGCAGGGCGGACTATGGCTACACCTTC
TRBJ2-7 NA TRBV6-5 NA CASSYRYEQYF TGTGCCAGCAGTTACCGCTACGAGCAGTACTTC
TRBJ1-6 few TRBV4-1 NA CASSQSGLQTLHF TGCGCCAGCAGCCAATCAGGGCTTCAAACCCTCCACTTT
TRBJ1-5 NA TRBV6-1 NA CASTPAFHQPQHF TGTGCCAGCACCCCTGCGTTCCATCAGCCCCAGCATTTT
TRBJ1-2 NA TRBV28 NA CASRPVGYGYTF TGTGCCAGCAGACCGGTAGGGTATGGCTACACCTTC
TRBJ2-3 few TRBV5-1 NA CASSLGGKGTDTQYF TGCGCCAGCAGCTTGGGGGGCAAGGGTACAGATACGCAGTATTTT
TRBJ1-5 NA TRBV2 TRBD1 CASSPDRGSNQPQHF TGTGCCAGCAGTCCGGACAGGGGATCCAATCAGCCCCAGCATTTT
TRBJ1-4 NA TRBV19 NA CASSMPRGAGEKLFF TGTGCCAGTAGTATGCCCCGTGGGGCGGGAGAAAAACTGTTTTTT
TRBJ2-7 NA TRBV7-2 NA CASSLTESYEQYF TGTGCCAGCAGCTTAACGGAGTCCTACGAGCAGTACTTC
TRBJ2-5 NA TRBV29-1 TRBD2 CSVGREGETQYF TGCAGCGTTGGTCGGGAGGGAGAGACCCAGTACTTC
TRBJ1-5 NA TRBV10-3 NA CASSPQGPNSNQPQHF TGTGCCTCGTCTCCTCAGGGTCCGAATAGCAATCAGCCCCAGCATTTT
TRBJ1-5 NA TRBV13 NA CASSYGRGPQHF TGTGCCAGCAGCTACGGTAGGGGGCCCCAGCATTTT
TRBJ1-1 NA TRBV6-1 NA CASSLSRGTEAFF TGTGCCAGCTCATTGTCTCGGGGGACTGAAGCTTTCTTT
TRBJ2-7 NA TRBV11-2 TRBD1 CASSLETGGSYEQYF TGTGCCAGCAGCTTAGAGACAGGGGGCTCCTACGAGCAGTACTTC
TRBJ1-3 NA TRBV2 NA CASSEGGGRSGNTIYF TGTGCCAGCAGTGAAGGGGGGGGGCGATCCGGAAACACCATATATTTT
TRBJ2-3 NA TRBV9 NA CASSVGVTAHTDTQYF TGTGCCAGCAGCGTAGGAGTAACAGCCCACACAGATACGCAGTATTTT
TRBJ1-4 NA TRBV4-1 NA CASSQPLRGGWANEKLFF TGCGCCAGCAGCCAACCCCTAAGGGGAGGGTGGGCTAATGAAAAACTGTTTTTT
TRBJ2-5 NA TRBV11-3 TRBD2 CASSLTSGQETQYF TGTGCCAGCAGCTTGACTAGCGGCCAAGAGACCCAGTACTTC
TRBJ2-2 once TRBV19 TRBD2 CASSFSGDNTGELFF TGTGCCAGTAGCTTTAGCGGGGACAACACCGGGGAGCTGTTTTTT
TRBJ1-3 NA TRBV7-9 NA CASSTPTANSGNTIYF TGTGCCAGCAGCACCCCGACAGCCAACTCTGGAAACACCATATATTTT
TRBJ1-1 NA TRBV7-9 NA CASSLEGAVGTEAFF TGTGCCAGCAGCTTAGAAGGGGCCGTGGGCACTGAAGCTTTCTTT
TRBJ2-1 NA TRBV11-2 TRBD2 CASSAGLAVYNEQFF TGTGCCAGCAGCGCGGGACTAGCGGTTTACAATGAGCAGTTCTTC
TRBJ1-1 NA TRBV9 NA CASSPQGRGTEAFF TGTGCCAGCAGCCCACAGGGACGGGGGACTGAAGCTTTCTTT
TRBJ1-5 NA TRBV5-1 NA CASSPGQLNQPQHF TGCGCCAGCAGCCCTGGACAACTCAATCAGCCCCAGCATTTT
TRBJ2-4 NA TRBV7-2 NA CASSLASLRLAKNIQYF TGTGCCAGCAGCTTAGCGTCGCTTAGGTTGGCCAAAAACATTCAGTACTTC
TRBJ2-4 few TRBV19 NA CASSNLPETKAKNIQYF TGTGCCAGTAGTAACCTGCCGGAAACTAAAGCCAAAAACATTCAGTACTTC
TRBJ1-5 NA TRBV2 NA CASSKDSPQPQHF TGTGCCAGCAGTAAGGACAGTCCGCAGCCCCAGCATTTT
TRBJ2-3 few TRBV18 TRBD2 CASSPLSVAGSTDTQYF TGTGCCAGCTCACCACTGTCTGTAGCGGGGAGCACAGATACGCAGTATTTT
TRBJ1-5 once TRBV5-4 TRBD1 CASSEGGQANQPQHF TGTGCCAGCAGCGAAGGGGGACAGGCCAATCAGCCCCAGCATTTT
TRBJ1-5 NA TRBV6-1 NA CASSERGPGNQPQHF TGTGCCAGCAGTGAAAGGGGACCTGGCAATCAGCCCCAGCATTTT
TRBJ2-1 NA TRBV7-3 TRBD2 CASSPSGSSYNEQFF TGTGCCAGCAGTCCTAGCGGGAGCTCCTACAATGAGCAGTTCTTC
TRBJ2-5 NA TRBV7-2 TRBD2 CASSLSSSGGQETQYF TGTGCCAGCAGCTTATCTTCTAGCGGGGGACAAGAGACCCAGTACTTC
TRBJ2-1 NA TRBV27 NA CASTSGRTSTEQFF TGTGCCAGCACCTCAGGACGGACTTCCACTGAGCAGTTCTTC
TRBJ1-1 once TRBV5-1 NA CASSDGGSRTEAFF TGCGCCAGCAGCGACGGGGGTAGTAGGACTGAAGCTTTCTTT
TRBJ2-4 NA TRBV2 NA CASSKPEVAKNIQYF TGTGCCAGCAGTAAACCAGAGGTAGCCAAAAACATTCAGTACTTC
TRBJ2-2 NA TRBV7-2 NA CASRWTANTGELFF TGTGCCAGCAGGTGGACAGCGAACACCGGGGAGCTGTTTTTT
TRBJ2-2 few TRBV6-5 NA CASSYSGTNTGELFF TGTGCCAGCAGTTACTCCGGGACAAACACCGGGGAGCTGTTTTTT
TRBJ1-6 NA TRBV9 TRBD1 CASSAAGTGLASPLHF TGTGCCAGCAGCGCCGCCGGGACAGGGTTAGCTTCACCCCTCCACTTT
TRBJ1-3 NA TRBV4-2 TRBD1 CASSQERGPSGNTIYF TGTGCCAGCAGCCAAGAAAGGGGGCCCTCTGGAAACACCATATATTTT
TRBJ2-1 NA TRBV18 TRBD2 CASSGRTLAGVQFF TGTGCCAGCTCAGGGCGGACGTTAGCGGGAGTGCAGTTCTTC
TRBJ2-5 NA TRBV18 TRBD1 CASSPRQGQETQYF TGTGCCAGCTCACCCCGACAGGGACAAGAGACCCAGTACTTC
TRBJ1-1 NA TRBV7-2 NA CASSLVPLDTEAFF TGTGCCAGCAGCTTAGTCCCCCTGGACACTGAAGCTTTCTTT
TRBJ2-1 NA TRBV27 NA CASSQLVLRYNEQFF TGTGCCAGCAGTCAACTAGTTCTTCGGTACAATGAGCAGTTCTTC
TRBJ1-6 once TRBV4-3 NA CASSQGASYNSPLHF TGCGCCAGCAGCCAGGGGGCCTCCTATAATTCACCCCTCCACTTT
TRBJ1-4 NA TRBV19 TRBD1 CASSKGQVATNEKLFF TGTGCCAGTAGTAAGGGACAGGTTGCAACTAATGAAAAACTGTTTTTT
TRBJ2-3 NA TRBV28 NA CASSFYRGNTQYF TGTGCCAGCAGTTTCTATAGGGGCAATACGCAGTATTTT